This TCR beta chain was captured by sequencing in a study of blood T cell repertoires in COVID-19. Whole-study context: The United States, Italy and Spain supplied acute and convalescent COVID-19 samples.

The CDR3 spans 13 residues. CDR1 LGHNA and CDR2 YSLEER come from the germline V gene. Trimming pared 0 bases from V and 6 bases from J, leaving 7 bases between. Source study methods: Reference gene primer amplification gave nucleated cell count estimates. Data came from immunoSEQ multiplex PCR; TCRdb stores just in-frame clones and leaves some out. V, J and clone size were drawn from that table, and D and trimming were deduced from the DNA. Of approximately 150,000 clones detected, 87% appear once; the ten largest clones hold about 4.2%. The chain recombines TRBV4-3 with TRBJ2-3; D is unresolved. The sequenced material came from peripheral blood. The clonotype comes from a woman aged 55-69 years with active or convalescent COVID-19. The DNA for the CDR3 is TGCGCCAGCAGCCAAGAAACGGAGGATACGCAGTATTTT. Protein sequence: CASSQETEDTQYF.